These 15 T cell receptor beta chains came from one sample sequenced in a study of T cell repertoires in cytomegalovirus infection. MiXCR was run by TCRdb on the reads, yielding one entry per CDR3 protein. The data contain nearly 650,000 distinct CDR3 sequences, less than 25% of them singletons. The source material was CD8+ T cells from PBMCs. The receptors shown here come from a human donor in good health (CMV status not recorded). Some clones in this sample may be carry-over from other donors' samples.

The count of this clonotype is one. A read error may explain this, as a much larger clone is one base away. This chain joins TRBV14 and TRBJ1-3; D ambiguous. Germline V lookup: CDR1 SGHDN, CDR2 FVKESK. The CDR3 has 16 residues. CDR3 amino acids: CANSQDMGSSGNTIYF. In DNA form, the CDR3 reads TGTGCCAACAGCCAAGATATGGGGAGCTCTGGAAACACCATATATTTT.

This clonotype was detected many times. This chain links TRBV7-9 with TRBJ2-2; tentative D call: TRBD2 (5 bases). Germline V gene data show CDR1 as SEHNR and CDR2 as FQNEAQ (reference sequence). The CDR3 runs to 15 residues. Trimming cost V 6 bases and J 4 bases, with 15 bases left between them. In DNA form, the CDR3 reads TGTGCCAGCAGTTCCAATAAAGAGGGCACCGGGGAGCTGTTTTTT. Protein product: CASSSNKEGTGELFF.

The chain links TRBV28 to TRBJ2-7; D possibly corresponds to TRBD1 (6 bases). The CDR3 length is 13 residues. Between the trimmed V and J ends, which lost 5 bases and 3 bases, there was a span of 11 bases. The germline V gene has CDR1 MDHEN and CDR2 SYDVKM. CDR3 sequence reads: CASSIRDNYEQYV. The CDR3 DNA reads TGTGCCAGCAGTATCCGGGACAACTACGAGCAGTACGTC.

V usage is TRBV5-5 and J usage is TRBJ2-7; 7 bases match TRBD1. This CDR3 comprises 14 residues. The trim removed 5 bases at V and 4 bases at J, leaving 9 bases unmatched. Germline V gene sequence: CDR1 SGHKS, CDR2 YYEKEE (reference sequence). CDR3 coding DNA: TGTGCCAGCAGTGACGGGACAGAAAGTTACGAGCAGTACGTC. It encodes CASSDGTESYEQYV.

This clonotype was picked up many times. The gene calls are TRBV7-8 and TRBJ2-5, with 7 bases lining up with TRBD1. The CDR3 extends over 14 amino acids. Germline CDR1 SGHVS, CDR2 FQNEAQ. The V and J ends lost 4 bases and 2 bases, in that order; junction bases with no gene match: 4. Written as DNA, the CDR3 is TGTGCCAGCAGCTCCGGACAGGCTCAAGAGACCCAGTACTTC. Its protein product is CASSSGQAQETQYF.

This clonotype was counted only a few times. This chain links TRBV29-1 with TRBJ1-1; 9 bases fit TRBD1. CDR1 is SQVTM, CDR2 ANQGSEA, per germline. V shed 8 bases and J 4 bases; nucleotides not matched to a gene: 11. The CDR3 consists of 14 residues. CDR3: CSLRGTGTATEAFF. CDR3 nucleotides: TGCAGCTTACGGGGGACAGGGACAGCCACTGAAGCTTTCTTT.

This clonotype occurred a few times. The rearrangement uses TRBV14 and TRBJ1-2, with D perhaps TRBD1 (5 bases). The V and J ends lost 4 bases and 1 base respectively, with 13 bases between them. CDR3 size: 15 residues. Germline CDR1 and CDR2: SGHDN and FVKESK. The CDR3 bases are TGTGCCAGCAGCCTATTCGGGGGGAATAACTATGGCTACACCTTC. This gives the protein CASSLFGGNNYGYTF. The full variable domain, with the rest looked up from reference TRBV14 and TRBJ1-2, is EAGVTQFPSHSVIEKGQTVTLRCDPISGHDNLYWYRRVMGKEIKFLLHFVKESKQDESGMPNNRFLAERTGGTYSTLKVQPAELEDSGVYFCASSLFGGNNYGYTFGSGTRLTVV.

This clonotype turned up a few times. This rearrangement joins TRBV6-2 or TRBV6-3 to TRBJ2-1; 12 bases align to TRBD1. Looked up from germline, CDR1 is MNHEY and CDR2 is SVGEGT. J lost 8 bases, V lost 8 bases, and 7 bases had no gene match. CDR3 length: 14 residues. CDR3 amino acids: CASFIGTGGDEQFF. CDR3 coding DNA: TGTGCCAGCTTTATTGGGACAGGGGGCGATGAGCAGTTCTTC.

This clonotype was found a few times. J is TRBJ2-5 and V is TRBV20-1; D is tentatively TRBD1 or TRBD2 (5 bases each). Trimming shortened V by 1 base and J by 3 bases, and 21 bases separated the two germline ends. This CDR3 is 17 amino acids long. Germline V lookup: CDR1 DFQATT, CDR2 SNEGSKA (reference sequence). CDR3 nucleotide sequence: TGCAGTGCTAGAGTCGGAAATTGGGGCAGGGAGAAAGAGACCCAGTACTTC. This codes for CSARVGNWGREKETQYF.

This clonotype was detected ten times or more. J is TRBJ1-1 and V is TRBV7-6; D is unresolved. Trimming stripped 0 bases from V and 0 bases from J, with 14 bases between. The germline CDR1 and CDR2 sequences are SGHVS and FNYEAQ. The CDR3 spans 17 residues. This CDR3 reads CASSLALPTRMNTEAFF. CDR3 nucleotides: TGTGCCAGCAGCTTAGCCCTTCCTACTAGAATGAACACTGAAGCTTTCTTT.

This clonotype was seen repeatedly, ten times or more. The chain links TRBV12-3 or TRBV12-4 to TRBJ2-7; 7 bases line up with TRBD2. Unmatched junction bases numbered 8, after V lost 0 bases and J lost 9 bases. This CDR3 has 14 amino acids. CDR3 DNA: TGTGCCAGCAGTTTAGCGCCAGTGGCGGGAGCGCAGTACTTC. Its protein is CASSLAPVAGAQYF.

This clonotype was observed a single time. The CDR3 here is CASRGPAGLETQYF. CDR3 in DNA: TGTGCCAGTAGGGGCCCGGCCGGATTGGAGACCCAGTACTTC. The chain combines TRBV19 with TRBJ2-5; D unclear. The CDR3 loop spans 14 amino acids. The V gene lost 6 bases and the J gene lost 5 bases, with 16 bases spanning the gap. Germline V CDR1 and CDR2: LNHDA, SQIVND (reference sequence).

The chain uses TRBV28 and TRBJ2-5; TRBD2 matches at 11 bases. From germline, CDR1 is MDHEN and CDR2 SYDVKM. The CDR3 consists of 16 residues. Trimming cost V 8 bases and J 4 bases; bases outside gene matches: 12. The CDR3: CASVGDIAGGLETQYF. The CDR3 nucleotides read TGTGCCAGCGTGGGGGATATAGCGGGGGGGCTAGAGACCCAGTACTTC.

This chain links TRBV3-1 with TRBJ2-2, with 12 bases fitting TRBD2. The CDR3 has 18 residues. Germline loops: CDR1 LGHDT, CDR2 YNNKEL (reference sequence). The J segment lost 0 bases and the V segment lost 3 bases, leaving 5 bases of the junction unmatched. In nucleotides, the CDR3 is TGTGCCAGCAGCCAGGTCGGACTAGCGGGGTCGAACACCGGGGAGCTGTTTTTT. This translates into CASSQVGLAGSNTGELFF.

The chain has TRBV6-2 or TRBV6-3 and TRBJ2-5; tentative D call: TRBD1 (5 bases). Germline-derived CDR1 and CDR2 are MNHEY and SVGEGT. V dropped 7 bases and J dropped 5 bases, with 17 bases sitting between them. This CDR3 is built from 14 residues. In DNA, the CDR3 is TGTGCCAGCACCCCCAGGGCAGGACGGGAGACCCAGTACTTC. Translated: CASTPRAGRETQYF.